A single sample is the source of the 21 T cell receptor beta chains below, sequenced in a study of regulatory T cells in long-lasting Graves disease. Time point: newly diagnosed GD, antithyroid drugs for less than 3 months. Making the TCR library involved RNA that had been extracted from PBMCs. iRepertoire HTBI primers and Arm-PCR of CDR3 regions built TCR beta libraries. TCRdb itself ran the multiplex PCR reads through MiXCR, one entry per CDR3 protein. Among 360,000 or so distinct CDR3 sequences, roughly 17% were seen once, and the ten largest hold 30%. A further study also used this sample, focusing on T cells in Graves' hyperthyroidism and ophthalmopathy.

The sample was peripheral blood mononuclear cells (PBMCs), taken at new diagnosis, from a patient treated with antithyroid drugs. The receptors here all came from a man in his forties with Graves disease.

This clonotype was recorded many times. The chain recombines TRBV20-1 with TRBJ2-2, with D perhaps matching TRBD1 (5 bases). Per germline, CDR1 DFQATT and CDR2 SNEGSKA (reference sequence). Deletions cut 3 bases from V and 7 bases from J, with 12 bases between. This CDR3 contains 13 residues. CDR3 nucleotides: TGCAGTGCTAGTTGGCAGGGCGGCGGGGAGCTGTTTTTT. Amino acids: CSASWQGGGELFF.

This clonotype was recorded many times. The chain links TRBV20-1 to TRBJ2-7; D is unresolved. This CDR3 region has 12 residues. Trimming stripped 6 bases from V and 0 bases from J, with 9 bases between. From germline, CDR1 is DFQATT and CDR2 SNEGSKA (reference sequence). Written as DNA, the CDR3 is TGCAGTGCCTGCGTTAGCTCCTACGAGCAGTACTTC. Translated, it gives CSACVSSYEQYF.

This clonotype was counted ten times or more. This chain links TRBV24-1 with TRBJ2-5; 10 bases align to TRBD1. CDR1 is KGHDR and CDR2 is SFDVKD in the germline V gene. This CDR3 contains 15 residues. V lost 4 bases, J lost 4 bases, and 5 bases stayed unmatched. The CDR3 DNA sequence: TGTGCCACCAGTGAAGTGGGACAGGGGCGAGAGACCCAGTACTTC. Translation gives CATSEVGQGRETQYF.

This clonotype was picked up a small number of times. This chain connects TRBV28 to TRBJ1-2; D gene ambiguous. Germline lookup yields CDR1 MDHEN and CDR2 SYDVKM. The length of the CDR3 is 16 residues. The V end lost 6 bases, the J end lost 4 bases, and 21 bases lay between the germline ends. This CDR3 reads CASRPPGLLRGYGYTF. The CDR3 DNA follows: TGTGCCAGCAGACCCCCTGGCCTCCTTCGAGGCTATGGCTACACCTTC.

In its sample, this clonotype was seen many times. The chain combines TRBV7-2 with TRBJ2-7, with D possibly matching TRBD1 (5 bases). CDR3 length: 14 amino acids. Germline CDR1 reads SGHTA; CDR2 reads FQGNSA. Trimming took off 2 bases at V and 1 base at J, with 9 bases between the two ends. The CDR3: CASSLSAGSYEQYF. The CDR3 coding sequence is TGTGCCAGCAGCTTATCTGCAGGGTCCTACGAGCAGTACTTC.

This clonotype was picked up many times. The chain joins TRBV20-1 to TRBJ2-5; 12 positions match TRBD2. V lost 6 bases, J lost 5 bases, and 4 bases stayed unmatched. In germline, CDR1 is DFQATT, CDR2 SNEGSKA (reference sequence). This CDR3 has 13 amino acids. CDR3 in amino acids: CSARTSGEETQYF. The CDR3, as DNA: TGCAGTGCGCGGACTAGCGGGGAGGAGACCCAGTACTTC.

Note on this clonotype: This is likely an artifact of a read error, given a far larger clone one base away. Written as DNA, the CDR3 is TGTGCCAGCAGTGAAGCTCGAGCTAACTACGAGCAGTTCTTC. Encoded protein: CASSEARANYEQFF. V gene TRBV2 combines with J gene TRBJ2-1, with D uncertain. The CDR3 length is 14 residues. The germline gives CDR1 SNHLY, CDR2 FYNNEI. V was shortened by 0 bases and J by 10 bases, with 13 bases between the two germline ends.

The V and J genes are TRBV6-2 or TRBV6-3 and TRBJ2-7; D gene unclear. CDR1 is MNHEY, CDR2 SVGEGT, per germline. This CDR3 contains 15 residues. Trimming removed 5 bases from V and 3 bases from J, with 17 bases in between. The CDR3 nucleotides read TGTGCCAGCAGTGAAAGGAGACAACTCCGCTACGAGCAGTACTTC. Translated: CASSERRQLRYEQYF.

This clonotype was seen ten or more times. The chain has TRBV7-2 and TRBJ2-7; tentative D call: TRBD1 (6 bases). Germline assignment: CDR1 SGHTA and CDR2 FQGNSA. This CDR3 is built from 14 residues. V was pared by 4 bases and J by 1 base, with 11 bases between. This CDR3 is CASSYRDTSYEQYF. The DNA of the CDR3 is TGTGCCAGCAGCTACCGGGACACGTCCTACGAGCAGTACTTC.

This clonotype was counted once. This chain connects TRBV7-2 to TRBJ1-2; D perhaps matches TRBD1 (5 bases). CDR1 is SGHTA and CDR2 is FQGNSA in the germline V gene. V lost 1 base and J lost 2, with 11 bases in between. The CDR3 contains 15 residues. The DNA of the CDR3 is TGTGCCAGCAGCTTAGGCGGGGCCTACAACTATGGCTACACCTTC. Amino acids: CASSLGGAYNYGYTF.

This clonotype was counted only a few times. The chain employs TRBV6-2 or TRBV6-3 and TRBJ2-5; D is perhaps TRBD1 or TRBD2 (5 bases each). Trimming shortened V by 2 bases and J by 5 bases, and 6 bases separated the two germline ends. Per germline, CDR1 MNHEY and CDR2 SVGEGT. The CDR3 has 12 residues. For the CDR3, the DNA is TGTGCCAGCAGTTACGAGGGGGAGACCCAGTACTTC. This codes for CASSYEGETQYF.

This clonotype was counted between two and nine times. The CDR3 nucleotides read TGTGCCAGCAGCGTAAACGGGGCCGAGCAGTACTTC. Encoded protein: CASSVNGAEQYF. This chain uses TRBV9 with TRBJ2-7; D possibly uses TRBD1 or TRBD2 (5 bases each). The V and J ends lost 1 base and 6 bases respectively, with 8 bases between them. The V gene's germline CDR1 is SGDLS and CDR2 YYNGEE. CDR3 length: 12 amino acids.

This chain joins TRBV2 and TRBJ2-2, with TRBD1 matching over 7 bases. Losses at the gene ends were 8 bases for V and 1 base for J; bases not matched to a gene: 4. CDR3 size: 14 residues. Germline V lookup: CDR1 SNHLY, CDR2 FYNNEI. The CDR3 loop is CASDWTGNTGELFF. The CDR3 DNA sequence: TGTGCCAGCGATTGGACAGGGAACACCGGGGAGCTGTTTTTT. The complete variable domain, with remaining parts taken from reference TRBV2 and TRBJ2-2, reads EPEVTQTPSHQVTQMGQEVILRCVPISNHLYFYWYRQILGQKVEFLVSFYNNEISEKSEIFDDQFSVERPDGSNFTLKIRSTKLEDSAMYFCASDWTGNTGELFFGEGSRLTVL.

This chain connects TRBV7-8 to TRBJ2-5; 8 nucleotides match TRBD2. Trimming at V came to 5 bases and at J to 5 bases, leaving 7 bases not matched to a gene. There are 14 residues in the CDR3. Looked up from germline, CDR1 is SGHVS and CDR2 is FQNEAQ. In DNA, the CDR3 is TGTGCCAGCAGCCCAAGCGGGAGCGGGGAGACCCAGTACTTC. It encodes CASSPSGSGETQYF.

This clonotype was observed at least ten times. V gene TRBV5-1 combines with J gene TRBJ2-1; 8 positions match TRBD2. From germline, CDR1 is SGHRS and CDR2 YFSETQ. The CDR3 runs 16 residues. V trimming: 3 bases; J trimming: 7 bases; junction bases outside the gene matches: 12. The CDR3 loop reads CASSSTVGGGRNEQFF. The DNA for the CDR3 is TGCGCCAGCAGCTCCACTGTCGGGGGGGGGCGGAATGAGCAGTTCTTC.

This clonotype was counted a few times. V is TRBV5-1 and J is TRBJ2-7; TRBD1 is a possible D gene (6 bases). The germline CDR1 and CDR2 sequences are SGHRS and YFSETQ. The CDR3 length is 16 residues. V was pared by 3 bases and J by 1 base, with 17 bases between. The CDR3 spells CASSWDKAGGSYEQYF. The CDR3 nucleotides are TGCGCCAGCAGCTGGGACAAGGCAGGAGGTTCCTACGAGCAGTACTTC.

Ten or more counts support this clonotype. The V gene is TRBV20-1, the J gene TRBJ1-2, with TRBD1 matching 9 bases. Germline lookup yields CDR1 DFQATT and CDR2 SNEGSKA (reference sequence). This CDR3 is built from 12 residues. Unmatched junction bases numbered 1, after V lost 5 bases and J lost 3 bases. The CDR3 loop is CSAWDRDYGYTF. CDR3 DNA sequence: TGCAGTGCTTGGGACAGGGACTATGGCTACACCTTC.

This clonotype appeared a few times. The chain recombines TRBV14 with TRBJ1-2; TRBD1 aligns across 8 bases. CDR1 and CDR2 (germline): SGHDN, FVKESK. Trimming removed 4 bases from V and 5 bases from J; junction bases left unmatched: 9. The CDR3 covers 15 residues. This CDR3 is CASSPGARGLYGYTF. The CDR3, as DNA: TGTGCCAGCAGCCCCGGCGCCAGGGGGCTTTATGGCTACACCTTC.

This clonotype was counted between two and nine times. The rearrangement uses TRBV9 and TRBJ2-2, with 14 bases aligning to TRBD2. The CDR3 loop spans 18 amino acids. V shed 0 bases, J shed 3 bases, and the junction held 4 bases outside the gene matches. Germline V lookup: CDR1 SGDLS, CDR2 YYNGEE. For the CDR3, the DNA is TGTGCCAGCAGCGTAGGACTAGCGGGGGGGCCGGACACCGGGGAGCTGTTTTTT. Amino acid sequence: CASSVGLAGGPDTGELFF.

This clonotype appeared many times. V is TRBV20-1 and J is TRBJ2-7, with 9 bases matching TRBD1. The junction had 8 bases not matched to a gene; V was cut back by 6 bases and J by 2 bases. The CDR3 totals 14 residues. Per the germline V gene, CDR1 is DFQATT and CDR2 is SNEGSKA (reference sequence). This CDR3 is CSADTGTGTYEQYF. CDR3 nucleotides: TGCAGTGCAGACACCGGGACAGGGACCTACGAGCAGTACTTC.

The CDR3 reads CASSLLGPEAFF. In nucleotides, the CDR3 is TGTGCCAGCAGTTTACTGGGACCTGAAGCTTTCTTT. The chain employs TRBV12-3 or TRBV12-4 and TRBJ1-1; D perhaps matches TRBD1 (5 bases). The CDR3 runs to 12 residues. The V end was cut by 2 bases, the J end by 6 bases, with 7 bases between.